This T cell receptor (beta chain) came from a study of beta chain features in type 1 diabetes. As every portion of the isolated RNA was reverse transcribed, the sequencing read expressed TCRB transcripts. Approximately 3.6 million reads, on average, came from each naive, central memory and regulatory T cell sample. Repertoires were generated with immunoSEQ multiplex PCR, while TCRdb's copy carries only in-frame clones and drops some. The sample holds under 250,000 clones; around an eighth are singletons and the top ten take around 0.03%. This clone was seen more than once but under ten times. The antigen is unknown. Germline V gives CDR1 KGHSH, CDR2 LQKENI. The CDR3 sequence is 13 residues long. Trimming cost V 8 bases and J 2 bases; bases outside gene matches: 3. Study findings and constraints: TCRB CDR3 length was moderately but significantly reduced in all four CD4+ subsets of Type 1 diabetes patients.

One heparinised draw, averaging roughly 0.12 L, was taken per donor. The clonotype originates from a woman aged 40 to 49 in good health. Input material: naive CD4+ T cells from blood. V and J are TRBV18 and TRBJ2-3, with 8 bases identical to TRBD1. DNA for the CDR3: TGTGCCAGCCGGACAGGGATCACAGATACGCAGTATTTT. It specifies CASRTGITDTQYF.